These 8 T cell receptor beta chains were all obtained from the same sample, sequenced in a study of blood T cell repertoires in COVID-19 (dated by TCRdb to 2018 to 2021). Receptor amplification or capture employed the immunoSEQ multiplex PCR assay. TCRdb re-hosts the immuneACCESS table, in-frame sequences only. Its copies lack some clones; in the studies checked, an unresolved V gene accounts for under half of them, and the cause for the rest is not known. Here the sample has some 87,000 clones; over 85% occur a single time. 4% to 5% of the sample rests with the top ten. Sequencing used peripheral blood. These receptors all stem from a human donor with COVID-19, enrolled during active disease. The donor label of this sample is uncertain.

This clone occurred once. This chain uses TRBV5-4 with TRBJ2-3; 7 bases match TRBD2. There are 13 residues in the CDR3. With V trimmed by 8 bases and J by 0 bases, 3 bases remained unmatched. Germline V gene lookup returns CDR1 SGHNT and CDR2 YYREEE (reference sequence). CDR3 bases: TGTGCCAGTTGGGGGGGGAGCACAGATACGCAGTATTTT. Protein sequence: CASWGGSTDTQYF.

The chain employs TRBV29-1 and TRBJ1-2; D unresolved. This CDR3 contains 12 residues. Germline V gives CDR1 SQVTM, CDR2 ANQGSEA. V was clipped by 7 bases and J by 0 bases, with 9 bases between them. CDR3 loop: CSAQYTNYGYTF. CDR3 nucleotides: TGCAGCGCACAGTATACTAACTATGGCTACACCTTC.

The chain links TRBV2 to TRBJ1-1, with D unresolved. This CDR3 has 13 amino acids. CDR1 is SNHLY and CDR2 is FYNNEI in the germline V gene. The ends were cut back, 6 bases at V and 0 bases at J, with 8 bases in the middle. DNA for the CDR3: TGTGCCAGCAGCATTGGCCTGAACACTGAAGCTTTCTTT. This sequence encodes CASSIGLNTEAFF.

This clone was observed a few times. This chain uses TRBV7-2 with TRBJ1-2, with D possibly being TRBD1 (5 bases). The CDR3 runs 14 residues. Trimming left V 8 bases short and J 2 bases short, with 15 bases between. The germline gives CDR1 SGHTA, CDR2 FQGNSA. CDR3 amino acids: CASAGGTENYGYTF. In DNA form, the CDR3 reads TGTGCCAGCGCGGGGGGGACGGAAAACTATGGCTACACCTTC.

The chain combines TRBV18 with TRBJ2-1; TRBD1 agrees at 7 bases. The CDR3 runs 15 residues. J lost 6 bases, V lost 0 bases, and 5 bases had no gene match. From germline, CDR1 is KGHSH and CDR2 LQKENI. The CDR3 loop is CASSPPGGWGNEQFF. DNA of the CDR3: TGTGCCAGCTCACCACCAGGGGGCTGGGGCAATGAGCAGTTCTTC.

The chain couples TRBV11-3 to TRBJ2-3; tentatively, D is TRBD2 (6 bases). The CDR3 has 18 amino acids. Germline values: CDR1 SGHNT, CDR2 YENEEA. Trimming removed 3 bases from V and 3 bases from J, with 22 bases in between. CDR3 region: CASSFLMAGTLVTDTQYF. The CDR3 coding sequence is TGTGCCAGCAGCTTCCTCATGGCGGGGACTTTGGTGACAGATACGCAGTATTTT.

The chain combines TRBV2 with TRBJ1-2; D perhaps matches TRBD1 (5 bases). V dropped 5 bases and J dropped 4 bases, with 11 bases sitting between them. The CDR3 sequence is 13 residues long. The germline V gene has CDR1 SNHLY and CDR2 FYNNEI. CDR3: CASSRTIPYGYTF. CDR3 DNA: TGTGCCAGCAGTCGGACAATACCCTATGGCTACACCTTC. The full variable domain, with the rest looked up from reference TRBV2 and TRBJ1-2, is EPEVTQTPSHQVTQMGQEVILRCVPISNHLYFYWYRQILGQKVEFLVSFYNNEISEKSEIFDDQFSVERPDGSNFTLKIRSTKLEDSAMYFCASSRTIPYGYTFGSGTRLTVV.

The rearrangement uses TRBV5-4 and TRBJ2-5, with D maybe TRBD2 (6 bases). CDR1 and CDR2 (germline): SGHNT, YYREEE (reference sequence). The V end was cut by 0 bases, the J end by 0 bases, with 15 bases between. The CDR3 extends over 17 amino acids. CDR3 sequence reads: CASSLGGLAEYQETQYF. CDR3 coding DNA: TGTGCCAGCAGCTTGGGAGGATTAGCGGAGTACCAAGAGACCCAGTACTTC.